This TCR beta chain emerged from a study of T cell clonality in common variable immunodeficiency (dated by TCRdb to between 2014 and 2017). The research as a whole found: CVID TCRbeta sequences were reported to have fewer deletions and N-nucleotide insertions and to lack highly modified clones with 13 or more V deletions. Even though DNA input was equal, the average per sample came to about 74,000 unique sequences for controls compared with 25,000 to 35,000 for CVID samples. According to the authors, finding the cause of the higher clonality in CVID would require sequencing the repertoires of T cell subpopulations. TCRbeta clonality was higher in CVID subjects than in healthy controls (t-test p = 0.018), and the increase was most characteristic of about a third of subjects. Correlations between repertoire features and clinical complications were limited by patient heterogeneity within the CVID cohort. CVID subjects shared fewer TCRbeta clones with each other than healthy controls did (p < 0.0001).

For sequencing, equivalent amounts of genomic DNA were input from CVID and control samples. For every sample, a 60 bp segment covering the rearranged TCRbeta CDR3 region was amplified and then sequenced. The immunoSEQ assay, a bias-corrected multiplex PCR with high-throughput sequencing, was employed for TCRbeta amplification. The original methods were these. Each unique nucleotide sequence was treated as a clone and annotated with V, D and J genes, copy number and frequency. Sequences were labeled productive if in frame, and non-productive if out of frame or containing stop codons. As previously described, Shannon's entropy was used to calculate clonality. The predicted amino acid sequences of productive clones were used to derive mean CDR3 Kyte-Doolittle hydropathy. Scaled V gene usage was hierarchically clustered using Manhattan distance and complete linkage with the R hclust function. Sharing of clones by CDR3 amino acid sequence was evaluated by resampling 12 repertoires per group over 100 rounds. Repertoires were searched for roughly 70 published EBV-specific and a few hundred published CMV-specific TCRbeta sequences. A couple of CVID samples that yielded fewer than 10,000 sequences were excluded from the analysis, so approximately 40 CVID repertoires were retained. Imported from immuneACCESS, the table was reduced by TCRdb to in-frame sequences with V and J called. These copies leave out some clones; in studies compared against another copy, an unresolved V gene accounts for under half, and the cause of the remainder is not known. The V and J calls and the clone size are those of that table, but D and trimming were determined from the DNA. This sample was tabulated with tens of thousands of clones, among which there are no singletons. The ten largest clones add up to about 26% of the sample.

The germline V gene specifies SNHLY as CDR1 and FYNNEI as CDR2. V is shortened by 1 base, J by 2 bases, and the region joining them spans 6 bases. From its cysteine to its phenylalanine, the CDR3 spans 14 amino acids. Sequencing covers 33 bases of the CDR3, shown here with the frame starting at base 1. This clone has more than one count but fewer than ten. Its recognized antigen is unknown. Read data end 3 residues before the CDR3 end; the end is taken from the germline J gene. Standard criteria, namely reduction of serum IgG, IgA and/or IgM below the normal range together with specific antibody deficiency, were applied for the diagnosis of CVID. There were around 44 subjects in the CVID group (roughly 15 female and roughly 30 male), ranging in age from roughly 9 to 65 years, with a mean age of 40. Most of the CVID patients and most of the healthy controls were of Caucasian heritage. At the time of study participation, every CVID subject had been on replacement immunoglobulin therapy for one year or longer. When blood was collected, none of the CVID subjects were ill or on immunomodulatory or immunosuppressive medication. Heparinized peripheral whole blood samples of 5 to 8 ml were collected from each donor. Genomic DNA from adults with common variable immune deficiency (CVID) and from healthy adult controls was used to sequence TCRbeta CDR3 repertoires. Diluted blood was density-centrifuged over Hypaque 1077 or Ficoll-Paque to isolate peripheral blood mononuclear cells. Genomic DNA was obtained from unsorted mononuclear cells using either Qiagen column purification or a centrifugation-based method.

Material: peripheral blood mononuclear cells. The sequence is built from TRBV2 and TRBJ1-5; no D gene call is confident. The source is a human donor with common variable immunodeficiency. The CDR3 reads as follows: CASSEDLGNQPQHF. The sequenced part of the CDR3 DNA is TGTGCCAGCAGTGAAGACCTAGGCAATCAGCCC.